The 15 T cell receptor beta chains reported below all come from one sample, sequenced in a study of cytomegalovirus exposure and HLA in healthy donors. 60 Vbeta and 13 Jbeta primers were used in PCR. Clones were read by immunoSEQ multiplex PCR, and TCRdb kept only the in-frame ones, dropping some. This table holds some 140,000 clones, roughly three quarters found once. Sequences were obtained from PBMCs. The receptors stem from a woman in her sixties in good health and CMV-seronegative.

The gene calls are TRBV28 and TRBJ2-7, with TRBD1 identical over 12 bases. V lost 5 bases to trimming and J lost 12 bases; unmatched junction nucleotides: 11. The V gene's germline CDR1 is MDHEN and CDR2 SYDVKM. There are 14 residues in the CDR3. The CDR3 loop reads CASSLGDRGLVLYF. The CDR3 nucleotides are TGTGCCAGCAGTCTAGGGGACAGGGGGCTTGTGCTGTACTTC.

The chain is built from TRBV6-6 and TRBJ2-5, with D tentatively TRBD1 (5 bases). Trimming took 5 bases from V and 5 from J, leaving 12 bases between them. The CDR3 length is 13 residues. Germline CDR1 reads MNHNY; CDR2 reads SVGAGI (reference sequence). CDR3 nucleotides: TGTGCCAGCAGTCAGAGTCCAGGGGAGACCCAGTACTTC. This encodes CASSQSPGETQYF.

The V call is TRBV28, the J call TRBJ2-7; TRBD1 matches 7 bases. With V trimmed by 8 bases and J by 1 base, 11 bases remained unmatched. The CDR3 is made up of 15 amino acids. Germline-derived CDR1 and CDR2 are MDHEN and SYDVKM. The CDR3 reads CASALPRDSSYEQYF. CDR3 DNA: TGTGCCAGCGCCCTCCCCCGGGACAGTTCCTACGAGCAGTACTTC.

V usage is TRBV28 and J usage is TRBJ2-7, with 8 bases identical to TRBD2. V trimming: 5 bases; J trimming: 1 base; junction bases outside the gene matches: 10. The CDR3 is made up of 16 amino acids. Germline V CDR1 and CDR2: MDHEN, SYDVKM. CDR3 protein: CASSPTLGGRSYEQYF. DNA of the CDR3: TGTGCCAGCAGTCCCACCCTCGGCGGGAGGTCCTACGAGCAGTACTTC.

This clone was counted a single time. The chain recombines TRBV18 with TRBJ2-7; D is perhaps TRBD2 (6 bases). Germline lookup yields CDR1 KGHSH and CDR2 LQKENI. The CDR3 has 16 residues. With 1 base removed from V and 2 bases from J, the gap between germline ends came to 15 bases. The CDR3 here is CASSPQPAGRPYEQYF. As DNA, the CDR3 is TGTGCCAGCTCACCACAGCCAGCGGGCAGACCCTACGAGCAGTACTTC.

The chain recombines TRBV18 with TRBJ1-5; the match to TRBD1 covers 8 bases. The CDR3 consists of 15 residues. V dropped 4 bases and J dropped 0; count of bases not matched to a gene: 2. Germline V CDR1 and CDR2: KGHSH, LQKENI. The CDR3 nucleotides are TGTGCCAGCTCACAGACAGGGGCTAGCAATCAGCCCCAGCATTTT. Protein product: CASSQTGASNQPQHF.

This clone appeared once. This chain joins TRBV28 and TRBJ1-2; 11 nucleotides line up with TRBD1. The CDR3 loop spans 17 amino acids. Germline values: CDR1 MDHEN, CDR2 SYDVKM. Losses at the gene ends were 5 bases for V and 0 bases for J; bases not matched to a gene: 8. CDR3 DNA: TGTGCCAGCAGTCGGGGGGGGACAGGGGGACCTAACTATGGCTACACCTTC. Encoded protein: CASSRGGTGGPNYGYTF.

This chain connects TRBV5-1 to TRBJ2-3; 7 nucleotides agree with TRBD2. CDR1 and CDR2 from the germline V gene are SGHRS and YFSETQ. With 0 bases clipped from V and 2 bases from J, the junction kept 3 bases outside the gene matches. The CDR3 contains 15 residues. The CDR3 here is CASSLGLAPTDTQYF. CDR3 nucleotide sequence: TGCGCCAGCAGCTTGGGACTAGCTCCCACAGATACGCAGTATTTT.

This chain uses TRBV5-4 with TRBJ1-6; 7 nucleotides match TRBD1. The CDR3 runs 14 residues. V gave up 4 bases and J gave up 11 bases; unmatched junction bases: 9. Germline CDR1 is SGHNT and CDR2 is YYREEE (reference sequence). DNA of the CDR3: TGTGCCAGCAGCGCGAACAGGGGACCTACACCCCTCCACTTT. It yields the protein CASSANRGPTPLHF.

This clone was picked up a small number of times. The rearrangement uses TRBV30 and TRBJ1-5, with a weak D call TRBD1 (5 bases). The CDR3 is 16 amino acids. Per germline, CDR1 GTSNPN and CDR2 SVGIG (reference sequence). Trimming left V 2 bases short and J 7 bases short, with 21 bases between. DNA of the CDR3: TGTGCCTGGAGTTTAAATGGGCAGGGCCGTCTGCAGCCCCAGCATTTT. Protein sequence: CAWSLNGQGRLQPQHF.

CDR3 residues: CASSLAGGAYNEQFF. In DNA, the CDR3 is TGTGCCAGCAGCTTAGCTGGGGGCGCCTACAATGAGCAGTTCTTC. The V gene is TRBV11-2, the J gene TRBJ2-1; a weak D match, TRBD1 (6 bases). The length of the CDR3 is 15 residues. V dropped 1 base and J dropped 2 bases, with 9 bases sitting between them. The germline CDR1 and CDR2 sequences are SGHAT and FQNNGV.

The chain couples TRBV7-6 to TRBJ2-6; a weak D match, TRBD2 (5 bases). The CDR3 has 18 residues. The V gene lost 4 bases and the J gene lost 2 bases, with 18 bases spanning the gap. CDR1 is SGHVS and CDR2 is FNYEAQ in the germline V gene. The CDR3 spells CASSSSPSTSTGANVLTF. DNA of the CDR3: TGTGCCAGCAGCTCAAGTCCCTCTACTAGTACTGGGGCCAACGTCCTGACTTTC.

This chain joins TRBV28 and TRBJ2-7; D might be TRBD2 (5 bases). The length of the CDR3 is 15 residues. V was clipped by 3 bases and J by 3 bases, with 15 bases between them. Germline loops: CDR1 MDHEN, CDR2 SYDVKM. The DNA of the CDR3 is TGTGCCAGCAGTTTTTCTTTAGCGAGTCTCTACGAGCAGTACTTC. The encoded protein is CASSFSLASLYEQYF.

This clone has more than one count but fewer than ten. The CDR3 loop is CASSSTHTGNTEAFF. CDR3 DNA: TGTGCCAGCAGCTCAACACATACAGGGAACACTGAAGCTTTCTTT. J is TRBJ1-1 and V is TRBV7-6; tentative D call: TRBD1 (5 bases). Germline V gene sequence: CDR1 SGHVS, CDR2 FNYEAQ. The CDR3 has 15 residues. V lost 4 bases and J lost 1, with 13 bases in between.

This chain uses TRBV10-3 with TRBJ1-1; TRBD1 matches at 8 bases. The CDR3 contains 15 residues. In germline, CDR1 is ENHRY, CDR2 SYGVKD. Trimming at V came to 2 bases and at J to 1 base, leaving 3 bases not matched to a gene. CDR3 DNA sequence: TGTGCCATCAGTGAGGGGACAGGTAGGAACACTGAAGCTTTCTTT. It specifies CAISEGTGRNTEAFF.